The sample holds a few counts of the clone carrying this TCR beta chain. Its antigen remains unknown. The J segment lost 13 bases and the V segment lost 8 bases, leaving 12 bases of the junction unmatched. This CDR3 is built from 13 residues. Germline CDR1 is MNHEY and CDR2 is SVGEGT. This sample was taken from a study of CD8 T cells in ankylosing spondylitis. A single record per CDR3 protein comes from TCRdb applying MiXCR to the 5' RACE reads. The data contain 350,000 to 550,000 distinct CDR3 sequences, about 25% of them singletons. General study results and limits: Disease-linked clones, CD8+, were relatively rare in peripheral blood. What seemed typical of ankylosing spondylitis blood was a TCR beta motif built from about 8 highly homologous variants. In reactive arthritis synovial fluid and blood, some motif variants had been reported before. Matched ankylosing spondylitis synovial fluid reportedly showed significant enrichment of disease-linked clones.

V usage is TRBV6-2 or TRBV6-3 and J usage is TRBJ2-7, with 12 bases fitting TRBD2. The sequence came from a male donor with ankylosing spondylitis. The specimen was blood, either unsorted or a sorted T cell fraction (not recorded which). The CDR3 coding sequence is TGTGCCAGCGCTATAGGACTAGCGGGACCCAAATACTTC. Protein: CASAIGLAGPKYF.